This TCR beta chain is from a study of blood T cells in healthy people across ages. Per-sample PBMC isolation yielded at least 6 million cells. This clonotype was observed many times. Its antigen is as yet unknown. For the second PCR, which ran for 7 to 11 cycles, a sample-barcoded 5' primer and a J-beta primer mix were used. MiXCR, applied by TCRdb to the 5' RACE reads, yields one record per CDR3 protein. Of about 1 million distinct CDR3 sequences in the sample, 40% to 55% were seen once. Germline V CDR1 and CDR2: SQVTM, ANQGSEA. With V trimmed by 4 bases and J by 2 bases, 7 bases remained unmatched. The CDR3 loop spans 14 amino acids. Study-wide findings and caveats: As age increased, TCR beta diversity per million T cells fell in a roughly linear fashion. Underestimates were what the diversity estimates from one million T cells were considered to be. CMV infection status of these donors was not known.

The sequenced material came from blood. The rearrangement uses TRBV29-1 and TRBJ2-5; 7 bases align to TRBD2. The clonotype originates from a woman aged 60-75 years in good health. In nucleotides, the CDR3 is TGCAGCGTTGGTCTGCTAGCGGCTCAAGAGACCCAGTACTTC. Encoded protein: CSVGLLAAQETQYF.